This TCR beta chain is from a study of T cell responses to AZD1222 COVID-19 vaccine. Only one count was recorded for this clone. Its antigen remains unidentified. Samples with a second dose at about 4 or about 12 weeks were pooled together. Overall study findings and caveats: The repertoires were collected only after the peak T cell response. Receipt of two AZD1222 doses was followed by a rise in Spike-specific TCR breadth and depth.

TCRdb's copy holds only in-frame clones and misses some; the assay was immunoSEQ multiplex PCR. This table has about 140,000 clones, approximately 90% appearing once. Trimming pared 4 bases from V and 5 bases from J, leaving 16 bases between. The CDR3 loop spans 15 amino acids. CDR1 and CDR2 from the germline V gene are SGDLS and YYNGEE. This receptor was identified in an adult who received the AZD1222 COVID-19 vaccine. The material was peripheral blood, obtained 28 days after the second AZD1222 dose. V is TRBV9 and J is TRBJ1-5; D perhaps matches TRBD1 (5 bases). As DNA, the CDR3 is TGTGCCAGCAGCCCAACTCCGACAGTGGATCAGCCCCAGCATTTT. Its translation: CASSPTPTVDQPQHF.